This TCR beta chain was observed in a study of OX40 agonist ivuxolimab in advanced cancers. Study details: Participants, 82.7% male, averaged roughly 60 years of age, ranging from about 23 to 80. Study-level findings and limits: Specificity for antigen went undetermined in the expanded peripheral T cells. Low normalized clonal expansion also occurred in some nonresponding patients.

Note on this clone: Its antigen is undetermined.

Assay: immunoSEQ multiplex PCR; the TCRdb copy retains only in-frame clones and omits some. In the table there are roughly 67,000 clones, 84% of which are singletons. V was cut by 5 bases and J by 2 bases, with 19 bases left in between. Germline-derived CDR1 and CDR2 are SGHAT and FQDESV (reference sequence). CDR3 length: 17 amino acids. Sequenced here: CD4+ or CD8+ T cells sorted from blood, sampled in a trial of the OX40 agonist ivuxolimab. This sequence originates from an adult with an advanced solid tumor such as melanoma, head and neck, liver or kidney cancer. The genes are TRBV11-1 and TRBJ2-1; possibly TRBD2 for D (6 bases). The CDR3 sequence: CASSRRNSGGAYNEQFF. As DNA, the CDR3 is TGTGCCAGCAGCCGGAGAAATAGCGGAGGAGCCTACAATGAGCAGTTCTTC.